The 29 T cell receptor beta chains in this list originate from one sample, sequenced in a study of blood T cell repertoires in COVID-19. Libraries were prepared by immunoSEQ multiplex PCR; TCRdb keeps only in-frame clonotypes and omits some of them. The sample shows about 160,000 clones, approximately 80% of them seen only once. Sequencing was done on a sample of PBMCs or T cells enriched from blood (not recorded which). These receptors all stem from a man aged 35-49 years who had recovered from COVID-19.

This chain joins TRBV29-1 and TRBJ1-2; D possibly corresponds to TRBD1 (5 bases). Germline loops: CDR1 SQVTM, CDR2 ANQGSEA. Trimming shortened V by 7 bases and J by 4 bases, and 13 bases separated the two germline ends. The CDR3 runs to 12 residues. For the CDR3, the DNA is TGCAGCGCCACGACAGTGGGCTATGGCTACACCTTC. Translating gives CSATTVGYGYTF.

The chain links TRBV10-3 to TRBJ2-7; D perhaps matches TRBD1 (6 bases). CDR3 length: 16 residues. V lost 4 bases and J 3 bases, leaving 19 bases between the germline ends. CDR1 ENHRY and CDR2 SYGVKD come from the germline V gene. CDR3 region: CAISAGIQGRGYEQYV. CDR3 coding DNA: TGTGCCATCAGTGCGGGAATACAGGGAAGGGGCTACGAGCAGTACGTC.

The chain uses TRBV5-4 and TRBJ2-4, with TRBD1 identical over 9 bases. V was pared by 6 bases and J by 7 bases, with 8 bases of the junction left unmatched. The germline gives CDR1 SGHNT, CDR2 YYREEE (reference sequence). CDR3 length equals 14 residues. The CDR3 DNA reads TGTGCCAGCAACCGACAGGGGGGGTCGAACATTCAGTACTTC. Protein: CASNRQGGSNIQYF.

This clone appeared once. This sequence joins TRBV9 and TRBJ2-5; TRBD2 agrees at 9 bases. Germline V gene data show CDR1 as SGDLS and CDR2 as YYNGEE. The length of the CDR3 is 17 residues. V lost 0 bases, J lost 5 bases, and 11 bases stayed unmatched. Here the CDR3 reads CASSVVAGAHWGETQYF. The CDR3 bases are TGTGCCAGCAGCGTAGTAGCGGGGGCCCACTGGGGGGAGACCCAGTACTTC. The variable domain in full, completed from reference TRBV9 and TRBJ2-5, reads DSGVTQTPKHLITATGQRVTLRCSPRSGDLSVYWYQQSLDQGLQFLIQYYNGEERAKGNILERFSAQQFPDLHSELNLSSLELGDSALYFCASSVVAGAHWGETQYFGPGTRLLVL.

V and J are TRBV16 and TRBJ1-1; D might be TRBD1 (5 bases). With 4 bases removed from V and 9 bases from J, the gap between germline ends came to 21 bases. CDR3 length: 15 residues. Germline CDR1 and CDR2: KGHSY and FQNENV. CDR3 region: CASSPPSGPGIKAFF. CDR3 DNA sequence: TGTGCCAGCAGCCCGCCCTCAGGGCCCGGAATAAAAGCTTTCTTT. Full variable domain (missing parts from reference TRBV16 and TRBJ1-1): GEEVAQTPKHLVRGEGQKAKLYCAPIKGHSYVFWYQQVLKNEFKFLISFQNENVFDETGMPKERFSAKCLPNSPCSLEIQATKLEDSAVYFCASSPPSGPGIKAFFGQGTRLTVV.

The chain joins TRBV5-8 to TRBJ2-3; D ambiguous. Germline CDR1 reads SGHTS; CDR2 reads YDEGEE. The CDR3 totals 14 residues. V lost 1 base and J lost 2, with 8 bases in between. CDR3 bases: TGTGCCAGCAGCTTGCTAGAGACCACAGATACGCAGTATTTT. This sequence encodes CASSLLETTDTQYF.

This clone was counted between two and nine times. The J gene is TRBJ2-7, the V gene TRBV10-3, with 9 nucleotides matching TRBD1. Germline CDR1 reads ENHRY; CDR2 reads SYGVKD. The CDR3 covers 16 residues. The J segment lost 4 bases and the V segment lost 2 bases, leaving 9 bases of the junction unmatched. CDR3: CAISEPTQGAVYEQYF. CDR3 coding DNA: TGTGCCATCAGTGAGCCAACACAGGGGGCGGTATACGAGCAGTACTTC.

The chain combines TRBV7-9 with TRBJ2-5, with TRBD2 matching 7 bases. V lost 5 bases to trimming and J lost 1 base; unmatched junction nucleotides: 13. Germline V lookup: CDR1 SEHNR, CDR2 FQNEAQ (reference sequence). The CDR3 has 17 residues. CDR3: CASSPPWGGIIQETQYF. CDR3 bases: TGTGCCAGCAGCCCTCCCTGGGGGGGGATAATCCAAGAGACCCAGTACTTC.

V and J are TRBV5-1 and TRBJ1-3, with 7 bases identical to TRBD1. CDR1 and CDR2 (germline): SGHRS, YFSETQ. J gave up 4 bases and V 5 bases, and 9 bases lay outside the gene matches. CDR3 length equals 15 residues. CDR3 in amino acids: CASRAGTVTGNTIYF. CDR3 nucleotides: TGCGCCAGCAGGGCCGGGACAGTTACGGGAAACACCATATATTTT.

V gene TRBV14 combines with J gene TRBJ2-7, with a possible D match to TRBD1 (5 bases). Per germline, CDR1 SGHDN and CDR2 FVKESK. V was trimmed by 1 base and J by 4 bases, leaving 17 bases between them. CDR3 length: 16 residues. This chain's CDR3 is CASSQVAIGHSYEQYF. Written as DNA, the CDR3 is TGTGCCAGCAGCCAAGTCGCCATAGGACATTCGTACGAGCAGTACTTC.

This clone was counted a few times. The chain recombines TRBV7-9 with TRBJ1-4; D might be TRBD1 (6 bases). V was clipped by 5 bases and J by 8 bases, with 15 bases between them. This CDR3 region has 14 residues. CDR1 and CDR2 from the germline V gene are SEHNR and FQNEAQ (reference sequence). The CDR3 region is CASSQGLLGEKLFF. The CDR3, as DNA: TGTGCCAGCAGCCAGGGGCTACTAGGCGAAAAACTGTTTTTT.

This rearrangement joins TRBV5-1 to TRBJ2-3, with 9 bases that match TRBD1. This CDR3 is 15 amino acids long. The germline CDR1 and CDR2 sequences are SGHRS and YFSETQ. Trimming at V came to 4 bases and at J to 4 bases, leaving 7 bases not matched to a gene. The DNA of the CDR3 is TGCGCCAGCAGCATAACAGGGGGCGAGGCAGATACGCAGTATTTT. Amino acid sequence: CASSITGGEADTQYF. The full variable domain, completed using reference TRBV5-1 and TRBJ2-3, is KAGVTQTPRYLIKTRGQQVTLSCSPISGHRSVSWYQQTPGQGLQFLFEYFSETQRNKGNFPGRFSGRQFSNSRSEMNVSTLELGDSALYLCASSITGGEADTQYFGPGTRLTVL.

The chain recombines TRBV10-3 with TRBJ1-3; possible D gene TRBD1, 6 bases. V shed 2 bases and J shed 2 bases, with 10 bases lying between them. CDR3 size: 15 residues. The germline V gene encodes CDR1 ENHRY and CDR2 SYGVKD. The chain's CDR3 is CAISEHKGAGNTIYF. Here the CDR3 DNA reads TGTGCCATCAGTGAGCATAAGGGGGCTGGAAACACCATATATTTT.

The CDR3 DNA reads TGCGCCAGCAGCTTGGGCGTGGGAGCGGGGGAAGAGACCCAGTACTTC. Translation gives CASSLGVGAGEETQYF. The rearrangement links TRBV5-1 to TRBJ2-5; TRBD2 matches at 8 bases. CDR1 and CDR2 (germline): SGHRS, YFSETQ. The CDR3 loop spans 16 amino acids. The junction had 7 bases not matched to a gene; V was cut back by 0 bases and J by 3 bases.

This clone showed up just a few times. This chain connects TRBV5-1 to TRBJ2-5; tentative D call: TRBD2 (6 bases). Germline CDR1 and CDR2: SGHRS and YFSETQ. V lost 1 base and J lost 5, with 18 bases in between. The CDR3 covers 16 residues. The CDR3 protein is CASSLKAGGAGETQYF. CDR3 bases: TGCGCCAGCAGCTTGAAGGCAGGCGGGGCGGGCGAGACCCAGTACTTC.

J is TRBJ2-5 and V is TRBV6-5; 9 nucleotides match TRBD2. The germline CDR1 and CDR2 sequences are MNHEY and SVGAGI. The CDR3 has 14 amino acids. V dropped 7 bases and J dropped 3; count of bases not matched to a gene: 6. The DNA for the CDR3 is TGTGCCAGCAAACGACTAGCGGAGAAAGAGACCCAGTACTTC. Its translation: CASKRLAEKETQYF.

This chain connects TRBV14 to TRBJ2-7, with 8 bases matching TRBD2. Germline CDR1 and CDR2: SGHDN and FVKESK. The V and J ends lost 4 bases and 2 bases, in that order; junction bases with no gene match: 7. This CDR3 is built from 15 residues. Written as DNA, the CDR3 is TGTGCCAGCAGCCTGAGCGGGGGCTACGCCTACGAGCAGTACTTC. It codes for CASSLSGGYAYEQYF. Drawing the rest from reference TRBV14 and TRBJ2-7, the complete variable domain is EAGVTQFPSHSVIEKGQTVTLRCDPISGHDNLYWYRRVMGKEIKFLLHFVKESKQDESGMPNNRFLAERTGGTYSTLKVQPAELEDSGVYFCASSLSGGYAYEQYFGPGTRLTVT.

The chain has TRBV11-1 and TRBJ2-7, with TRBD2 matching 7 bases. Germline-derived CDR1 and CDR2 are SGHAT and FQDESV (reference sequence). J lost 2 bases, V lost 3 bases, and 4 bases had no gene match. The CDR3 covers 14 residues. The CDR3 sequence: CASSFGGGPYEQYF. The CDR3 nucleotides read TGTGCCAGCAGCTTTGGCGGGGGACCCTACGAGCAGTACTTC.

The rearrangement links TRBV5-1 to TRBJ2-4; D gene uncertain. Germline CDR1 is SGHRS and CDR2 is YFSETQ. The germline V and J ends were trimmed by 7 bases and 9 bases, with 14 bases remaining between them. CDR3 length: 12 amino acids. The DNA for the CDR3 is TGCGCCAGCCGCGACTCCGAGGCCATTCAGTACTTC. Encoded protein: CASRDSEAIQYF.

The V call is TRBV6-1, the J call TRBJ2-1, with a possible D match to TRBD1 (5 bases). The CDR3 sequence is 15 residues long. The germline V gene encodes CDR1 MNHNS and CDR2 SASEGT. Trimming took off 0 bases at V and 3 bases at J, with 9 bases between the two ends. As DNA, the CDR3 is TGTGCCAGCAGTGAAGCGCTTCAGGGCTACAATGAGCAGTTCTTC. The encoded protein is CASSEALQGYNEQFF.

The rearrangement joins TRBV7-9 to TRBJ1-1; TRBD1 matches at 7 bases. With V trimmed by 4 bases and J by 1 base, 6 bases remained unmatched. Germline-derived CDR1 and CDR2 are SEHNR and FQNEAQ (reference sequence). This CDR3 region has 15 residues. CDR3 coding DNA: TGTGCCAGCAGCTACGCCGGGACAGAGAACACTGAAGCTTTCTTT. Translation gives CASSYAGTENTEAFF.

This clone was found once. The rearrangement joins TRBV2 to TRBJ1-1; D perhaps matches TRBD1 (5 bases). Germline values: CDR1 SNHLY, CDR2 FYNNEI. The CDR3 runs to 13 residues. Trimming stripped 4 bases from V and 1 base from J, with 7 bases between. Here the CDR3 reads CASSARENTEAFF. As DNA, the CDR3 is TGTGCCAGCAGTGCCAGGGAGAACACTGAAGCTTTCTTT.

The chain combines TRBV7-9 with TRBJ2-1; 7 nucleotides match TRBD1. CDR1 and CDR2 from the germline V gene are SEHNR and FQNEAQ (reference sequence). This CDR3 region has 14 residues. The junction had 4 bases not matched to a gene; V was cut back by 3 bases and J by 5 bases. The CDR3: CASSLRQGNNEQFF. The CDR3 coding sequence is TGTGCCAGCAGCTTGAGACAGGGTAACAATGAGCAGTTCTTC.

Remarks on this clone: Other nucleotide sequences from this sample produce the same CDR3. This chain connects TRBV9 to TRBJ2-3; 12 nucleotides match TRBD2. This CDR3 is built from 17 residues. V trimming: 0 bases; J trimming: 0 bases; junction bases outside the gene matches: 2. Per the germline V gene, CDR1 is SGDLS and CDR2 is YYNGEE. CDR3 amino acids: CASSVGLAGASTDTQYF. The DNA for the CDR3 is TGTGCCAGCAGCGTAGGACTAGCGGGGGCCAGCACAGATACGCAGTATTTT.

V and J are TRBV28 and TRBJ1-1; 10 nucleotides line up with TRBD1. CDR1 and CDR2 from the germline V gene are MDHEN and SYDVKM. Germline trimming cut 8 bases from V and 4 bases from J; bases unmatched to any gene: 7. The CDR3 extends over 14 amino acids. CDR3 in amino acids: CASYTTGGLTEAFF. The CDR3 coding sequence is TGTGCCAGCTACACGACAGGGGGCCTCACTGAAGCTTTCTTT.

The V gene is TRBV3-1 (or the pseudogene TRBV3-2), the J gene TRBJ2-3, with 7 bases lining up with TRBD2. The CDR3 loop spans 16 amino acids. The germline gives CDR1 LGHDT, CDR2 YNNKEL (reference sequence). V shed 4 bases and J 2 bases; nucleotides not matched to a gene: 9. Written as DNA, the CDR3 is TGTGCCAGCAGCCCCCCCGTAGCGGGCTTCACAGATACGCAGTATTTT. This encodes CASSPPVAGFTDTQYF.

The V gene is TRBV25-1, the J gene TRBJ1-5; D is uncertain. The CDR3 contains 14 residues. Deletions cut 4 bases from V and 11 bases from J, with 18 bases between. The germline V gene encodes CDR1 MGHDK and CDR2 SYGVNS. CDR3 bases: TGTGCCAGCAGTGCCGACTCCGGAATCACGTCCCAGCATTTT. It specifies CASSADSGITSQHF.

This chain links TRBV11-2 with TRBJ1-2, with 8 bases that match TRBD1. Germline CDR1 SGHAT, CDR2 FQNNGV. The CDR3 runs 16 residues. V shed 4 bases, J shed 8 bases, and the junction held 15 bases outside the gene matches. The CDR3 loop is CASSSPQGERRRGYTF. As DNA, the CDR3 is TGTGCCAGCAGCTCACCACAGGGGGAACGCCGACGGGGCTACACCTTC. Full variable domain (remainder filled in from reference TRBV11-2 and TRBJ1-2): EAGVAQSPRYKIIEKRQSVAFWCNPISGHATLYWYQQILGQGPKLLIQFQNNGVVDDSQLPKDRFSAERLKGVDSTLKIQPAKLEDSAVYLCASSSPQGERRRGYTFGSGTRLTVV.

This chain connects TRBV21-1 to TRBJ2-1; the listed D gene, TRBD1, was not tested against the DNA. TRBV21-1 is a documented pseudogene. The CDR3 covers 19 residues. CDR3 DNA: TGTGCCAGCAGCAAAGAGAGGGGACCAAGACAGGGAGCCTACAATGAGCAGTTCTTC. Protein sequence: CASSKERGPRQGAYNEQFF.